Listed below are T cell receptor beta chains from one sample, sequenced in a study of T-cell reconstitution after alpha-beta-depleted transplantation in children. A single record per CDR3 protein comes from TCRdb applying MiXCR to the PCR reads. This sample has about 260,000 distinct CDR3 sequences, with roughly 8% found just once. Here the sequenced sample was PBMCs, mostly from graft donor cells, taken 180 days after TCRalphabeta/CD19-depleted stem cell transplant. The receptor source for this set is a male patient under 18 who had a stem cell transplant for acute lymphoblastic leukemia, so the T cells may come from the graft donor. The CDR3 runs from the conserved cysteine through the conserved F or W. The D gene is left open where the match is weak. Clone size is shown for a subset of rows, as once, few, many or a class of expanded clone.

cdr3_nt cdr3_aa clone_size d_call j_call v_call
TGTGCCAGCAGCTTGGGGCAGGGACGAAACATTCAGTACTTC CASSLGQGRNIQYF NA NA TRBJ2-4 TRBV5-4
TGCAGTGCTCTATCCTCTGACTTAACTAGCGTTTTCTCCTACGAGCAGTACTTC CSALSSDLTSVFSYEQYF many TRBD2 TRBJ2-7 TRBV20-1
TGTGCCAGCAGTTTATCTCCCTCCGGTGAGCAGTTCTTC CASSLSPSGEQFF many NA TRBJ2-1 TRBV27
TGTGCCAGCAGCTCCGAGTCCCCTGAGCAGTTCTTC CASSSESPEQFF many NA TRBJ2-1 TRBV5-6
TGTGCCAGCAGATTAGCGGGGCAAAACTACGAGCAGTACTTC CASRLAGQNYEQYF many TRBD2 TRBJ2-7 TRBV12-3/TRBV12-4
TGTGCCAGCAGCCCCCGGACAGGTACGGGAGCTGAAGCTTTCTTT CASSPRTGTGAEAFF many TRBD1 TRBJ1-1 TRBV7-2
TGTGCCAGCAGTGCCGGGACCCACTTTAGCTCCTACAATGAGCAGTTCTTC CASSAGTHFSSYNEQFF many NA TRBJ2-1 TRBV12-3/TRBV12-4
TGCGCCAGCAGCTTGGACAGTCCTTTTAATTCACCCCTCCACTTT CASSLDSPFNSPLHF many NA TRBJ1-6 TRBV5-1
TGTGCCAGTACCCCCCACGGGACCCCCTACGAGCAGTACTTC CASTPHGTPYEQYF NA NA TRBJ2-7 TRBV19
TGCAGTGCTAGAAAGTCTAGCGGCTACAATGAGCAGTTCTTC CSARKSSGYNEQFF many TRBD2 TRBJ2-1 TRBV20-1
TGCAGTGCACAGGACAGGATCCAAGAGACCCAGTACTTC CSAQDRIQETQYF many TRBD1 TRBJ2-5 TRBV20-1
TGTGCCACCAGTCCCCCGGGTGGCGGATACAATGAGCAGTTCTTC CATSPPGGGYNEQFF many NA TRBJ2-1 TRBV24-1
TGTGCCAGCAGTTACAGGGCTCCCGTTGAAAAACTGTTTTTT CASSYRAPVEKLFF few NA TRBJ1-4 TRBV6-2/TRBV6-3
TGTGCCAGTAGTATCCGACAGGCGGGCCACGAGCAGTACTTC CASSIRQAGHEQYF many NA TRBJ2-7 TRBV19
TGTGCCAGCAGTTTAGAGGGACTAGCGGTAGACACCGGGGAGCTGTTTTTT CASSLEGLAVDTGELFF many TRBD2 TRBJ2-2 TRBV12-3/TRBV12-4
TGTGCCATCAGCGGACAGGGGGCCGGGCAGCCCCAGCATTTT CAISGQGAGQPQHF NA TRBD1 TRBJ1-5 TRBV10-3
TGCGCCAGCAGCTTGGTCGGGACAGGGGGGGCCCTAGCCAAAAACATTCAGTACTTC CASSLVGTGGALAKNIQYF many TRBD1 TRBJ2-4 TRBV5-1
TGTGCCATCAGTGAGATCCGGGGAGCAACTAATGAAAAACTGTTTTTT CAISEIRGATNEKLFF many NA TRBJ1-4 TRBV10-3
TGCAGTGCTAGGTTACAGGGGAACACTGAAGCTTTCTTT CSARLQGNTEAFF many NA TRBJ1-1 TRBV20-1
TGTGCCAGCAGTTTTAAGGAGCAGTTCTTC CASSFKEQFF many NA TRBJ2-1 TRBV28
TGTGCCAGCAGCTTAGCGGGGACAGCCCCGCTTTTGAACACTGAAGCTTTCTTT CASSLAGTAPLLNTEAFF many TRBD1 TRBJ1-1 TRBV7-9
TGTGCCACTCAGCGGGGGGTTCTCACAGATACGCAGTATTTT CATQRGVLTDTQYF many TRBD2 TRBJ2-3 TRBV6-1
TGTGCCAGCGCCGGGGGCGGGTCGGGGGAGCTGTTTTTT CASAGGGSGELFF few NA TRBJ2-2 TRBV7-3
TGCAGTGCTAGTGGTCAGGCAGAACTTCGGCCCTCTTACGGCTACACCTTC CSASGQAELRPSYGYTF NA NA TRBJ1-2 TRBV20-1
TGTGCCGCGGACAGGGCGGGAAACACTGAAGCTTTCTTT CAADRAGNTEAFF many NA TRBJ1-1 TRBV21-1
TGCAGCGTTACCCTAACATTAGCCAAAAACATTCAGTACTTC CSVTLTLAKNIQYF many NA TRBJ2-4 TRBV29-1
TGTGCCAGCAGCCGGACTAGCGGGGGGGCGGCAGATACGCAGTATTTT CASSRTSGGAADTQYF many TRBD2 TRBJ2-3 TRBV3-1
TGTGCCACCAGTGATCCGACTATCTCCTACAATGAGCAGTTCTTC CATSDPTISYNEQFF many NA TRBJ2-1 TRBV24-1
TGTGCCAGCAGCTTCGGAGTACTCGCGGTGGGGATGTATAGCAATCAGCCCCAGCATTTT CASSFGVLAVGMYSNQPQHF NA NA TRBJ1-5 TRBV7-8
TGTCCCAGCAGCTACCGGGACTTCTACGAGCAGTACTTC CPSSYRDFYEQYF many NA TRBJ2-7 TRBV7-9
TGTGCCACCAGTGATTTCAGGAACACCGGGGAGCTGTTTTTT CATSDFRNTGELFF many NA TRBJ2-2 TRBV24-1
TGTGCCAGCAGCTTAGATGGGTACCGGGGTGATACGCAGTATTTT CASSLDGYRGDTQYF many NA TRBJ2-3 TRBV7-2
TGTGCCAGCAGTTACAAGGGGAGGGCAGATACGCAGTATTTT CASSYKGRADTQYF many TRBD2 TRBJ2-3 TRBV6-2/TRBV6-3
TGTGCCAGCAGCCTGACAGCAAACGAGCAGTACTTC CASSLTANEQYF NA NA TRBJ2-7 TRBV6-2/TRBV6-3
TGTGCCAGCAGTTTATATAAGGGGGTTGGGACTGAAGCTTTCTTT CASSLYKGVGTEAFF many NA TRBJ1-1 TRBV28
TGTGCCAGCAGTTTGGTCGCTGGTAGCAATCAGCCCCAGCATTTT CASSLVAGSNQPQHF many NA TRBJ1-5 TRBV12-3/TRBV12-4
TGTGCCAGCAGCTCCTGGGGGAGCGGCAATCAGCCCCAGCATTTT CASSSWGSGNQPQHF NA NA TRBJ1-5 TRBV5-6
TGCAGTGCACTGATGAACACTGAAGCTTTCTTT CSALMNTEAFF many NA TRBJ1-1 TRBV20-1
TGTGCCAGCAGCGAGGGGAGGGTTCCCCCGTACGAGCAGTACTTC CASSEGRVPPYEQYF few TRBD2 TRBJ2-7 TRBV9